This entry lists 17 T cell receptor beta chains sequenced from one sample in a study of cytomegalovirus exposure and HLA in healthy donors. The PCR made use of 60 Vbeta and 13 Jbeta primers. The assay was immunoSEQ multiplex PCR, and TCRdb's table has in-frame clones only and misses some. Of 200,000 or so clones listed, over 60% were seen once; the top ten hold 0.6% to 0.65%. The sequenced sample consisted of PBMCs. These TCRs come from a man between 18 and 35 years old in good health and CMV-seronegative.

There are a few counts of this clone. The chain joins TRBV4-2 to TRBJ2-6; D not resolved. The CDR3 has 16 residues. Between the trimmed V and J ends, which lost 1 base and 0 bases, there was a span of 7 bases. The V gene's germline CDR1 is LGHNA and CDR2 YNFKEQ. The CDR3 spells CASSQGSVSGANVLTF. The CDR3 DNA is TGTGCCAGCAGCCAAGGTAGTGTCTCTGGGGCCAACGTCCTGACTTTC.

The chain employs TRBV19 and TRBJ1-1, with D unresolved. Trimming stripped 7 bases from V and 2 bases from J, with 8 bases between. This CDR3 contains 12 residues. Germline V gene data show CDR1 as LNHDA and CDR2 as SQIVND (reference sequence). CDR3 bases: TGTGCCAGTAAGTACAGAAACACTGAAGCTTTCTTT. Its protein is CASKYRNTEAFF.

The chain combines TRBV25-1 with TRBJ2-1, with D maybe TRBD2 (5 bases). Trimming cost V 8 bases and J 6 bases, with 20 bases left between them. The CDR3 has 15 residues. Per germline, CDR1 MGHDK and CDR2 SYGVNS. The CDR3 DNA reads TGTGCCAGCTCTCGAGACTACCTGGAGGCCAATGAGCAGTTCTTC. Protein: CASSRDYLEANEQFF.

To note about this clone: The junction departs from germline at one end; a sequencing error may be responsible. The V gene is TRBV6-1, the J gene TRBJ2-7, with 10 nucleotides matching TRBD2. The CDR3 runs to 11 residues. Germline CDR1 is MNHNS and CDR2 is SASEGT. In DNA form, the CDR3 reads TGTGCCAGCAGTGATACACGGACTAGCGGTTTC. Amino acid sequence: CASSDTRTSGF.

The chain is built from TRBV6-5 and TRBJ1-5; possibly TRBD1 for D (5 bases). In germline, CDR1 is MNHEY, CDR2 SVGAGI. CDR3 length: 15 residues. V was cut by 6 bases and J by 4 bases, with 16 bases left in between. The CDR3 sequence: CASSLNRQINQPQHF. In nucleotides, the CDR3 is TGTGCCAGCAGCCTGAATCGACAGATTAATCAGCCCCAGCATTTT.

This clone turned up a few times. The chain employs TRBV5-4 and TRBJ2-5, with a possible D match to TRBD1 (6 bases). CDR1 is SGHNT, CDR2 YYREEE, per germline (reference sequence). V lost 4 bases, J lost 3 bases, and 13 bases lay in between. The CDR3 is made up of 14 amino acids. Here the CDR3 reads CASSPATGKETQYF. The CDR3 region has the DNA TGTGCCAGCAGCCCTGCGACAGGAAAAGAGACCCAGTACTTC. The complete variable domain, with remaining parts taken from reference TRBV5-4 and TRBJ2-5, reads ETGVTQSPTHLIKTRGQQVTLRCSSQSGHNTVSWYQQALGQGPQFIFQYYREEENGRGNFPPRFSGLQFPNYSSELNVNALELDDSALYLCASSPATGKETQYFGPGTRLLVL.

The rearrangement links TRBV5-6 to TRBJ2-1; D ambiguous. In germline, CDR1 is SGHDT, CDR2 YYEEEE. The V end lost 0 bases, the J end lost 0 bases, and 10 bases lay between the germline ends. There are 16 residues in the CDR3. For the CDR3, the DNA is TGTGCCAGCAGCTTGGAAGCCATAAGCTCCTACAATGAGCAGTTCTTC. It encodes CASSLEAISSYNEQFF. The full variable domain, rest sourced from reference TRBV5-6 and TRBJ2-1, is DAGVTQSPTHLIKTRGQQVTLRCSPKSGHDTVSWYQQALGQGPQFIFQYYEEEERQRGNFPDRFSGHQFPNYSSELNVNALLLGDSALYLCASSLEAISSYNEQFFGPGTRLTVL.

This sequence joins TRBV5-1 and TRBJ2-2; D is ambiguous. V was trimmed by 6 bases and J by 0 bases, leaving 12 bases between them. The CDR3 has 15 amino acids. Germline V gene data show CDR1 as SGHRS and CDR2 as YFSETQ. The CDR3 bases are TGCGCCAGCAACCCGAGGAACTCGAACACCGGGGAGCTGTTTTTT. Translating gives CASNPRNSNTGELFF.

This sequence joins TRBV7-9 and TRBJ2-1; 7 bases line up with TRBD2. The CDR3 runs 15 residues. CDR1 is SEHNR, CDR2 FQNEAQ, per germline (reference sequence). The ends lost 6 bases at V and 3 bases at J; junction bases unmatched: 8. CDR3 residues: CASRGSSGFYNEQFF. CDR3 in DNA: TGTGCCAGCAGGGGCTCTAGCGGATTCTACAATGAGCAGTTCTTC. The whole variable domain, remainder taken from reference TRBV7-9 and TRBJ2-1, is DTGVSQNPRHKITKRGQNVTFRCDPISEHNRLYWYRQTLGQGPEFLTYFQNEAQLEKSRLLSDRFSAERPKGSFSTLEIQRTEQGDSAMYLCASRGSSGFYNEQFFGPGTRLTVL.

The rearrangement joins TRBV2 to TRBJ2-1; D is unresolved. Germline V gene sequence: CDR1 SNHLY, CDR2 FYNNEI. Trimming left V 6 bases short and J 3 bases short, with 15 bases between. The CDR3 spans 15 residues. The CDR3 region has the DNA TGTGCCAGCAGAGCAAACACGGGTAGCTACAATGAGCAGTTCTTC. Translation: CASRANTGSYNEQFF.

This chain links TRBV7-9 with TRBJ1-3, with TRBD1 matching over 10 bases. Trimming at V came to 5 bases and at J to 6 bases, leaving 4 bases not matched to a gene. The CDR3 runs to 14 residues. Germline loops: CDR1 SEHNR, CDR2 FQNEAQ (reference sequence). CDR3 nucleotide sequence: TGTGCCAGCAGCATCGGGACAGGGGTAAACACCATATATTTT. It specifies CASSIGTGVNTIYF.

As concerns this clone: The sample contains more than one DNA sequence encoding this CDR3. The chain is built from TRBV2 and TRBJ2-5; D is uncertain. The J call may be faulty, since TRBJ2-7 better matches the DNA end. The CDR3 length is 12 residues. Germline V gene sequence: CDR1 SNHLY, CDR2 FYNNEI. CDR3 region: CASSESRYEQYF. The CDR3 DNA is TGTGCCAGCAGTGAAAGCCGCTACGAGCAGTACTTC.

The chain links TRBV10-3 to TRBJ2-1; possible D gene TRBD2, 6 bases. CDR1 is ENHRY, CDR2 SYGVKD, per germline. V dropped 0 bases and J dropped 12 bases, with 15 bases sitting between them. There are 14 residues in the CDR3. In nucleotides, the CDR3 is TGTGCCATCAGTGAGTCGGGGACTGTGGATGGGCAGTTCTTC. Translated, it gives CAISESGTVDGQFF.

This clone appeared a few times. V is TRBV7-9 and J is TRBJ1-2; tentative D call: TRBD1 (5 bases). Trimming removed 5 bases at V and 5 bases at J, with 21 bases between. The CDR3 consists of 16 residues. Germline values: CDR1 SEHNR, CDR2 FQNEAQ (reference sequence). The CDR3 bases are TGTGCCAGCAGCCCACGTTTGGGGCCAGGGAATTATGGCTACACCTTC. Its translation is CASSPRLGPGNYGYTF.

The chain carries TRBV7-9 and TRBJ2-5, with 8 bases that match TRBD1. This CDR3 spans 19 amino acids. After removal of 5 bases from V and 4 bases from J, the junction contained 21 bases not matched to a gene. CDR1 is SEHNR and CDR2 is FQNEAQ in the germline V gene (reference sequence). DNA of the CDR3: TGTGCCAGCAGCCGCTCTTCTTACTCGACAGGGGCGCCGGGAGAGACCCAGTACTTC. This gives the protein CASSRSSYSTGAPGETQYF.

The chain links TRBV5-4 to TRBJ2-7, with TRBD1 identical over 9 bases. The CDR3 length is 15 residues. With V trimmed by 5 bases and J by 1 base, 7 bases remained unmatched. CDR1 SGHNT and CDR2 YYREEE come from the germline V gene (reference sequence). The CDR3 loop is CASRDEDRGSYEQYF. The DNA for the CDR3 is TGTGCCAGCAGGGACGAGGACAGGGGTTCCTACGAGCAGTACTTC.

The rearrangement uses TRBV20-1 and TRBJ2-1; maybe TRBD2 (6 bases). This CDR3 comprises 11 residues. Per germline, CDR1 DFQATT and CDR2 SNEGSKA (reference sequence). V was trimmed by 3 bases and J by 10 bases, leaving 10 bases between them. The CDR3 bases are TGCAGTGCTAGTGGCCTAGCGGAGCAGTTCTTC. Amino acids: CSASGLAEQFF.